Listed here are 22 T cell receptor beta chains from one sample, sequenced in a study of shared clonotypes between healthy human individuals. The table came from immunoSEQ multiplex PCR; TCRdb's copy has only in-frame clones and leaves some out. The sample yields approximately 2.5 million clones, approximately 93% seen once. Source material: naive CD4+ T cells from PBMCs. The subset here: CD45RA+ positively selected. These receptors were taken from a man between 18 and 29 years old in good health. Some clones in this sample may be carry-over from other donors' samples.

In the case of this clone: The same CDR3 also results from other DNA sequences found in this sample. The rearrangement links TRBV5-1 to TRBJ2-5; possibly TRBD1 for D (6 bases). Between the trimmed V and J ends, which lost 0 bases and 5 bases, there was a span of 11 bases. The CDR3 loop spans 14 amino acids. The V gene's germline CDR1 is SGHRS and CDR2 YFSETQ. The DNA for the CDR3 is TGCGCCAGCAGCTTGGAAGGGGGTAAGGAGACCCAGTACTTC. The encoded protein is CASSLEGGKETQYF.

The CDR3 spells CASSRTSGRYEQYF. The CDR3 DNA reads TGTGCCAGCAGCCGGACTAGCGGGAGGTACGAGCAGTACTTC. This sequence joins TRBV5-4 and TRBJ2-5; 14 bases align to TRBD2. The DNA end is more similar to TRBJ2-7, so the J call may be wrong. Germline V gene sequence: CDR1 SGHNT, CDR2 YYREEE (reference sequence). CDR3 length: 14 amino acids.

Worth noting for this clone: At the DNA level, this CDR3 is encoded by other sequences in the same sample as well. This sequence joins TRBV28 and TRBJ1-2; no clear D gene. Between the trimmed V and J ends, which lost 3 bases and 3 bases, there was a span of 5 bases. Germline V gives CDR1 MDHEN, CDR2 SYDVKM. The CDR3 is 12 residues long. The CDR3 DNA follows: TGTGCCAGCAGTTTTTCGGACTATGGCTACACCTTC. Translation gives CASSFSDYGYTF.

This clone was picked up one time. CDR3 loop: CAVTRDPGADTQYF. CDR3 DNA: TGTGCCGTTACTAGGGACCCGGGGGCAGATACGCAGTATTTT. The V gene is TRBV10-3, the J gene TRBJ2-3; D may be TRBD2 (6 bases). This CDR3 contains 14 residues. V was trimmed by 11 bases and J by 4 bases, leaving 19 bases between them. Germline CDR1 is ENHRY and CDR2 is SYGVKD.

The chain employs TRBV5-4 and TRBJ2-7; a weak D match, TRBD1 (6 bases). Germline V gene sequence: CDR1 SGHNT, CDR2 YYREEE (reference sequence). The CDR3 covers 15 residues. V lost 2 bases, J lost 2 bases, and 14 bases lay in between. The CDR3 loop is CASSLLPTGPYEQYF. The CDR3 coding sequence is TGTGCCAGCAGCTTATTACCCACAGGGCCCTACGAGCAGTACTTC.

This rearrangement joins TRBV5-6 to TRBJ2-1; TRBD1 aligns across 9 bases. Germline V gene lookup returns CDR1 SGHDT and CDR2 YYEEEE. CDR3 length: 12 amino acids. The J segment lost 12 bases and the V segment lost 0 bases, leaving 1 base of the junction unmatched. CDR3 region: CASSLDRGRQFF. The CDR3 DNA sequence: TGTGCCAGCAGCTTGGACAGGGGGCGGCAGTTCTTC. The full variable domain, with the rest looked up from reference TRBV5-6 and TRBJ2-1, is DAGVTQSPTHLIKTRGQQVTLRCSPKSGHDTVSWYQQALGQGPQFIFQYYEEEERQRGNFPDRFSGHQFPNYSSELNVNALLLGDSALYLCASSLDRGRQFFGPGTRLTVL.

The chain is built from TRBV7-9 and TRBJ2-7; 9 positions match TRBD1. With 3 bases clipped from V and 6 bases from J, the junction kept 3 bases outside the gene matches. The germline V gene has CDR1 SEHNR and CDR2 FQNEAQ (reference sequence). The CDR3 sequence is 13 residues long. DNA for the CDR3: TGTGCCAGCAGCTTGACAGGGGGACGCGAGCAGTACTTC. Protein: CASSLTGGREQYF.

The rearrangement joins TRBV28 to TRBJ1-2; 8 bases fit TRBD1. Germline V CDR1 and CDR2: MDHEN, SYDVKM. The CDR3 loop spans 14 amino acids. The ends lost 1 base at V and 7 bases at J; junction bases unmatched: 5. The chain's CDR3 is CASSLLTGAGGYTF. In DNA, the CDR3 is TGTGCCAGCAGTTTATTGACAGGGGCGGGTGGCTACACCTTC.

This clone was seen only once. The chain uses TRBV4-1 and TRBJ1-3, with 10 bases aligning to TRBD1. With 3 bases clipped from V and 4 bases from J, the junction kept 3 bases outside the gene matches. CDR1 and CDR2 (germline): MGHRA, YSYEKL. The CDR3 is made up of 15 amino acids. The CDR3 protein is CASSHRQGAGNTIYF. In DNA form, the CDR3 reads TGCGCCAGCAGCCACAGACAGGGGGCAGGAAACACCATATATTTT.

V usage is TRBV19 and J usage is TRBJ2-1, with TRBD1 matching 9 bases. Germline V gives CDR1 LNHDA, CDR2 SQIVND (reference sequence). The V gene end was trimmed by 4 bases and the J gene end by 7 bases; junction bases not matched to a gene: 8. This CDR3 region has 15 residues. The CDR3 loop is CASSNTGGARNEQFF. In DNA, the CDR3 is TGTGCCAGTAGTAATACAGGGGGCGCGAGGAATGAGCAGTTCTTC.

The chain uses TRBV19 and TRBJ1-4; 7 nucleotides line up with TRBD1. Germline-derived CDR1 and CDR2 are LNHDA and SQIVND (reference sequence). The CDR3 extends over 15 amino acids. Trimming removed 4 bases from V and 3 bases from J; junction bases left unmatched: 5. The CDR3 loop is CASSKGGQPNEKLFF. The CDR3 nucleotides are TGTGCCAGTAGTAAAGGGGGACAGCCTAATGAAAAACTGTTTTTT.

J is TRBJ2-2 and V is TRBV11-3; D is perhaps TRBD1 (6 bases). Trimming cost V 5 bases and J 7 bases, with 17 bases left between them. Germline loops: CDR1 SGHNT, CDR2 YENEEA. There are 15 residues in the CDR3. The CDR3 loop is CASSPSGTLSGELFF. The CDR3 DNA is TGTGCCAGCAGCCCCTCCGGGACACTCAGCGGGGAGCTGTTTTTT.

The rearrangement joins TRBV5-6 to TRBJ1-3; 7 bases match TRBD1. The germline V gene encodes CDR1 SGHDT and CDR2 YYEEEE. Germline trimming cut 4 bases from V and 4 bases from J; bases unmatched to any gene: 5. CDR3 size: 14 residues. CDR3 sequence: CASSHDRAGNTIYF. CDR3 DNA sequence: TGTGCCAGCAGCCATGACAGGGCAGGAAACACCATATATTTT.

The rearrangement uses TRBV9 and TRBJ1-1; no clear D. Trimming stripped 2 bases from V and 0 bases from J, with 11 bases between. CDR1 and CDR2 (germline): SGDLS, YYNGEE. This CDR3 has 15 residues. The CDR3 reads CASSVTGFMNTEAFF. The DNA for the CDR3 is TGTGCCAGCAGCGTCACTGGTTTTATGAACACTGAAGCTTTCTTT.

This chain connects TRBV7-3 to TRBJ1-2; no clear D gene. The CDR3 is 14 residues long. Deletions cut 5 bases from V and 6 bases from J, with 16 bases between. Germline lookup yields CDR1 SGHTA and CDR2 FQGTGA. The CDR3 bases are TGTGCCAGCAGCCTATCCGCGGACGGGGATGGCTACACCTTC. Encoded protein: CASSLSADGDGYTF.

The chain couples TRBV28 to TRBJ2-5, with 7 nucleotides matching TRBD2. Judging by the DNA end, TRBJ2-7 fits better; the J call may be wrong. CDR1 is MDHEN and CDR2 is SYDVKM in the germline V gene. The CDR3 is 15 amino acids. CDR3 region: CASRPSGKTPYEQYF. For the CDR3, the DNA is TGTGCCAGCAGGCCAAGCGGGAAGACTCCCTACGAGCAGTACTTC.

CDR3 DNA: TGTGCCATCAGTTTCCAGTGGACTAGGGGGGCCAATGAGCAGTTCTTC. Amino acids: CAISFQWTRGANEQFF. The gene calls are TRBV10-3 and TRBJ2-1; D perhaps matches TRBD2 (7 bases). This CDR3 spans 16 amino acids. Between the trimmed V and J ends, which lost 5 bases and 6 bases, there was a span of 20 bases. Looked up from germline, CDR1 is ENHRY and CDR2 is SYGVKD.

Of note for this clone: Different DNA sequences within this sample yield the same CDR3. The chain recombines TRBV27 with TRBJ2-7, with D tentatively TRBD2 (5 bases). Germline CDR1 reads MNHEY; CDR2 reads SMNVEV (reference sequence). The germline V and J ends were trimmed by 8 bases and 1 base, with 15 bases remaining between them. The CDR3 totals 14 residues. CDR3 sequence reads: CASSTSGSSYEQYF. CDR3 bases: TGTGCCAGCTCGACCAGCGGCTCATCCTACGAGCAGTACTTC.

The CDR3 loop is CASSLGRLRQETQYF. In DNA, the CDR3 is TGTGCCAGCAGCTTAGGTAGGCTCCGCCAAGAGACCCAGTACTTC. V is TRBV7-2 and J is TRBJ2-5; D uncertain. The germline V and J ends were trimmed by 1 base and 1 base, with 10 bases remaining between them. The CDR3 is made up of 15 amino acids. The germline CDR1 and CDR2 sequences are SGHTA and FQGNSA.

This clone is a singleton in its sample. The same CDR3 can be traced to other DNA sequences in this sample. The CDR3 DNA reads TGTGCCAGCAGGGGGCTAAATGAGCAGTTCTTC. Protein product: CASRGLNEQFF. This chain uses TRBV6-1 with TRBJ2-1; tentative D call: TRBD1 (5 bases). In germline, CDR1 is MNHNS, CDR2 SASEGT. Trimming pared 6 bases from V and 7 bases from J, leaving 7 bases between. This CDR3 contains 11 residues.

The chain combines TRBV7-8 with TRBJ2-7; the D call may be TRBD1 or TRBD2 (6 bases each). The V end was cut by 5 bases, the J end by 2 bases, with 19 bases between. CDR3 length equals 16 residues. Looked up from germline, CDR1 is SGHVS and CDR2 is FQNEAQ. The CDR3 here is CASSPGRGRVTYEQYF. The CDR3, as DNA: TGTGCCAGCAGCCCGGGCCGGGGGCGTGTTACCTACGAGCAGTACTTC.

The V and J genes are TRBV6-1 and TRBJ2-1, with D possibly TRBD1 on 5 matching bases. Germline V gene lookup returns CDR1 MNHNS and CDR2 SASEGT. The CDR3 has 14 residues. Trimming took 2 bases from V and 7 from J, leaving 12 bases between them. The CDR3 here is CASSESRARNEQFF. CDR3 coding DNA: TGTGCCAGCAGTGAATCCAGGGCACGGAATGAGCAGTTCTTC.